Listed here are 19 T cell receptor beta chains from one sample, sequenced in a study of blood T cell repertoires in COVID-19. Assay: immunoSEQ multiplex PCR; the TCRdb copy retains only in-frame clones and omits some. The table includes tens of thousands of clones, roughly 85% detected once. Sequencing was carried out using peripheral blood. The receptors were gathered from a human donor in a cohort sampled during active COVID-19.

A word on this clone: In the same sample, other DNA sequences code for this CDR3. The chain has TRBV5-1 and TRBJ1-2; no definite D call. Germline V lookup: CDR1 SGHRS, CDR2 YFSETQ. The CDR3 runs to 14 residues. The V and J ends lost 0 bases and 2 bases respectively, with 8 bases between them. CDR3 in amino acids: CASSLAEANYGYTF. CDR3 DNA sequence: TGCGCCAGCAGCTTGGCCGAGGCCAACTATGGCTACACCTTC.

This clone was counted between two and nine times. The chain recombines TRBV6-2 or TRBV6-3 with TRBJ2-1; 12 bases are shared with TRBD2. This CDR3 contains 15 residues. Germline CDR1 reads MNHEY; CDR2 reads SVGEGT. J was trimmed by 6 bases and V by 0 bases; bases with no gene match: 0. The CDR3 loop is CASSYSTSGSNEQFF. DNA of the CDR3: TGTGCCAGCAGTTACTCGACTAGCGGGAGCAATGAGCAGTTCTTC.

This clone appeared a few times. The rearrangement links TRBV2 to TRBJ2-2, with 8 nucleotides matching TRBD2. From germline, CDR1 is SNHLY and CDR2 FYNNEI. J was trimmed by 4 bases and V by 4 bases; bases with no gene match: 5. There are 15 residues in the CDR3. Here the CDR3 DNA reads TGTGCCAGCAGTGTCCTAGCGGGCCTCACCGGGGAGCTGTTTTTT. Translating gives CASSVLAGLTGELFF.

The CDR3 region has the DNA TGTGCCAGCAGTTCCCGGGCCGGGAGGTTTTACAATGAGCAGTTCTTC. This codes for CASSSRAGRFYNEQFF. V is TRBV6-5 and J is TRBJ2-1, with TRBD2 identical over 7 bases. V lost 4 bases and J lost 4; bases outside the gene matches: 10. Germline-derived CDR1 and CDR2 are MNHEY and SVGAGI. The CDR3 runs to 16 residues.

The CDR3 bases are TGTGCCAGCAGCCGGACAGGGGGCGCGGATGGCTACACCTTC. It is translated as CASSRTGGADGYTF. This chain links TRBV6-5 with TRBJ1-2; 11 bases match TRBD1. The CDR3 contains 14 residues. CDR1 and CDR2 (germline): MNHEY, SVGAGI. Trimming removed 6 bases from V and 6 bases from J; junction bases left unmatched: 6.

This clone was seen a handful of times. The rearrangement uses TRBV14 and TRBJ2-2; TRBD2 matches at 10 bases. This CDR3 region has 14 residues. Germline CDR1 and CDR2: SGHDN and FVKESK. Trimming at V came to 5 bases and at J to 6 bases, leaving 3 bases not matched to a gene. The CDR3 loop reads CASSVGLAAGELFF. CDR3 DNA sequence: TGTGCCAGCAGCGTCGGACTAGCGGCCGGGGAGCTGTTTTTT.

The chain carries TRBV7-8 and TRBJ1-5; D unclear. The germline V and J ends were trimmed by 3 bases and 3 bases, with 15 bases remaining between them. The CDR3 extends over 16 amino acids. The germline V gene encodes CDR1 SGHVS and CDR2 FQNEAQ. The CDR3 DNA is TGTGCCAGCAGCTTGCGGGAAAGGCTCCCCAATCAGCCCCAGCATTTT. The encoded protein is CASSLRERLPNQPQHF.

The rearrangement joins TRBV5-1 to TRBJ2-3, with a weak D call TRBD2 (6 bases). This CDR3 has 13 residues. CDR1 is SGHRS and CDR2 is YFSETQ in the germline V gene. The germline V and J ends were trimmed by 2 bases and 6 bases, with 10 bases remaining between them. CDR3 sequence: CASSFWGRDTQYF. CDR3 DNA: TGCGCCAGCAGCTTCTGGGGGAGGGATACGCAGTATTTT.

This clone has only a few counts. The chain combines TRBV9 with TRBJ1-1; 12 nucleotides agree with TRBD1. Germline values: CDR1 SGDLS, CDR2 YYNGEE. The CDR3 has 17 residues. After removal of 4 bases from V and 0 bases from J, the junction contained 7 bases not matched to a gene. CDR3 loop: CASSPIGTGGLNTEAFF. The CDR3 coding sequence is TGTGCCAGCAGCCCGATCGGGACAGGGGGCCTGAACACTGAAGCTTTCTTT. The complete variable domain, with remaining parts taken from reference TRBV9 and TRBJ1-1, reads DSGVTQTPKHLITATGQRVTLRCSPRSGDLSVYWYQQSLDQGLQFLIQYYNGEERAKGNILERFSAQQFPDLHSELNLSSLELGDSALYFCASSPIGTGGLNTEAFFGQGTRLTVV.

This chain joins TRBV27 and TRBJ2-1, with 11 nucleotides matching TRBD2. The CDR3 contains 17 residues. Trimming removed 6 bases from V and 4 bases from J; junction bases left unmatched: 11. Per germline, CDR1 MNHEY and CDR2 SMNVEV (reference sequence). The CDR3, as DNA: TGTGCCAGCAGACAATTAGCGGGAGGGCCCGAATACAATGAGCAGTTCTTC. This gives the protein CASRQLAGGPEYNEQFF.

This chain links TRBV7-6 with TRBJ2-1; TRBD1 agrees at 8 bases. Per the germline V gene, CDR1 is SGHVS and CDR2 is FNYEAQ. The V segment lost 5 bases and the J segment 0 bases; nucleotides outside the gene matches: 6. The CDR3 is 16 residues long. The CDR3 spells CASSLDRVPSYNEQFF. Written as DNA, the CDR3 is TGTGCCAGCAGCCTGGACAGGGTCCCCTCCTACAATGAGCAGTTCTTC.

The CDR3, as DNA: TGTGCCAGCAGTGATCAGGGGACAGGCTACGAGCAGTACTTC. Translating it yields CASSDQGTGYEQYF. The V and J genes are TRBV2 and TRBJ2-7; TRBD1 agrees at 8 bases. The CDR3 contains 14 residues. The germline gives CDR1 SNHLY, CDR2 FYNNEI. J gave up 3 bases and V 3 bases, and 4 bases lay outside the gene matches.

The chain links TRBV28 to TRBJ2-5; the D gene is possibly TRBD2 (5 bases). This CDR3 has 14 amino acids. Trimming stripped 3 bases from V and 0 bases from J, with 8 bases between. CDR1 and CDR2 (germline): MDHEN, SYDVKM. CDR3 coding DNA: TGTGCCAGCAGTTTTGGACTTTACCAAGAGACCCAGTACTTC. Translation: CASSFGLYQETQYF.

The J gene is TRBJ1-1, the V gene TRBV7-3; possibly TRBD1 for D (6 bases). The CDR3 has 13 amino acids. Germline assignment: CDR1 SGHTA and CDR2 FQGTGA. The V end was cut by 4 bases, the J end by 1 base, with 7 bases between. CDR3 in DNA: TGTGCCAGCAGCTCACAGGGGAACACTGAAGCTTTCTTT. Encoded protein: CASSSQGNTEAFF.

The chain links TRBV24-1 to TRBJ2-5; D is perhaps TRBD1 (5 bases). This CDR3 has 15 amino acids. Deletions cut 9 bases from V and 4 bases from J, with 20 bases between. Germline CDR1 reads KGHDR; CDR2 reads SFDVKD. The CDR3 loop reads CATGRPDIGRETQYF. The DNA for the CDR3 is TGTGCCACCGGGCGGCCGGACATTGGCCGAGAGACCCAGTACTTC.

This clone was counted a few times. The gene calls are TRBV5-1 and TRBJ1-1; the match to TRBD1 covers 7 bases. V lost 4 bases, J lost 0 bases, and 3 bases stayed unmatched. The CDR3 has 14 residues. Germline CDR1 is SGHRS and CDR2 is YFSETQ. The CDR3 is CASSQDRVNTEAFF. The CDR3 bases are TGCGCCAGCAGCCAAGACAGGGTGAACACTGAAGCTTTCTTT.

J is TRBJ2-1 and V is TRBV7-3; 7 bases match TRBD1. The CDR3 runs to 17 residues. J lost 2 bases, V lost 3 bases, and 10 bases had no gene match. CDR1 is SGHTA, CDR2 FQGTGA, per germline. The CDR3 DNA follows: TGTGCCAGCAGCTTGACGAGACAGGGTAGGACCTACAATGAGCAGTTCTTC. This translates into CASSLTRQGRTYNEQFF.

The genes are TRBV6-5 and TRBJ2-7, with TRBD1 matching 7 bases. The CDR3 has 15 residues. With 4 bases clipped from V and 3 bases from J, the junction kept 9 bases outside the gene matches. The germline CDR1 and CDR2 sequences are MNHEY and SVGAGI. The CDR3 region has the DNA TGTGCCAGCAGTTCCTCCGGGACAGAGAGCTACGAGCAGTACTTC. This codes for CASSSSGTESYEQYF.

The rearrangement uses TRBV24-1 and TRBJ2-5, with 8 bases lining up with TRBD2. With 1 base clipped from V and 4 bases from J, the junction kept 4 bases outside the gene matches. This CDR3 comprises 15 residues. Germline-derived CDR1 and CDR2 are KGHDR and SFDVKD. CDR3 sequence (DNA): TGTGCCACCAGTGATTTCGGGCTAGCGGGAGAGACCCAGTACTTC. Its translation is CATSDFGLAGETQYF.